These 25 T cell receptor beta chains were all obtained from the same sample, sequenced in a study of T-cell memory formation after mild COVID-19. TCRdb used MiXCR to reprocess the 5' RACE reads, holding one entry per CDR3 protein. Altogether 300,000 or so distinct CDR3 sequences are present, more than 15% being singletons, with the ten largest covering 22%. The sample comprised PBMCs or a T cell subset sorted from them (not recorded which). The receptors derive from a young man who had mild COVID-19 (a few samples of this study predate the infection). Cell type and time point are not known.

This clonotype appeared once. The chain combines TRBV9 with TRBJ2-1; D is uncertain. The germline gives CDR1 SGDLS, CDR2 YYNGEE. The CDR3 runs to 13 residues. Trimming removed 2 bases from V and 4 bases from J, with 7 bases in between. CDR3: CASSVGMYNEQFF. The CDR3 region has the DNA TGTGCCAGCAGCGTGGGGATGTACAATGAGCAGTTCTTC. Supplemented by reference TRBV9 and TRBJ2-1, the full variable domain reads DSGVTQTPKHLITATGQRVTLRCSPRSGDLSVYWYQQSLDQGLQFLIQYYNGEERAKGNILERFSAQQFPDLHSELNLSSLELGDSALYFCASSVGMYNEQFFGPGTRLTVL.

The chain employs TRBV7-3 and TRBJ2-1; D may be TRBD2 (5 bases). CDR3 length equals 14 residues. V was clipped by 6 bases and J by 9 bases, with 18 bases between them. Germline loops: CDR1 SGHTA, CDR2 FQGTGA. CDR3 region: CASSSGRLNTEQFF. CDR3 DNA: TGTGCCAGCAGTTCGGGGAGACTAAACACTGAGCAGTTCTTC.

In its sample, this clonotype was seen a few times. The chain is built from TRBV2 and TRBJ2-7; 7 nucleotides match TRBD1. V was clipped by 10 bases and J by 5 bases; unmatched bases: 8. The CDR3 runs to 12 residues. Germline values: CDR1 SNHLY, CDR2 FYNNEI. In DNA, the CDR3 is TGTGCCACCCGGACAGGAAGAAACGAGCAGTACGTC. As protein: CATRTGRNEQYV.

This clonotype was counted a few times. This CDR3 reads CASSWGRSNTGELFF. CDR3 nucleotide sequence: TGCGCCAGCAGCTGGGGCAGGTCGAACACCGGGGAGCTGTTTTTT. V usage is TRBV5-1 and J usage is TRBJ2-2, with D tentatively TRBD1 (5 bases). Germline loops: CDR1 SGHRS, CDR2 YFSETQ. V was pared by 3 bases and J by 0 bases, with 9 bases between. The CDR3 length is 15 residues.

The J gene is TRBJ2-3, the V gene TRBV18, with D unresolved. Germline assignment: CDR1 KGHSH and CDR2 LQKENI. Trimming cost V 3 bases and J 2 bases, with 15 bases left between them. The CDR3 totals 16 residues. CDR3 sequence: CASSPTSNDVTDTQYF. CDR3 DNA sequence: TGTGCCAGCTCACCTACTTCCAACGATGTCACAGATACGCAGTATTTT.

This clonotype has just a few counts. This rearrangement joins TRBV5-1 to TRBJ1-1, with TRBD1 as a possible D gene (6 bases). Looked up from germline, CDR1 is SGHRS and CDR2 is YFSETQ. The germline V and J ends were trimmed by 1 base and 1 base, with 8 bases remaining between them. The CDR3 sequence is 14 residues long. The CDR3 spells CASSLYRENTEAFF. The CDR3 nucleotides read TGCGCCAGCAGCTTGTACAGGGAGAACACTGAAGCTTTCTTT. Variable domain in full (rest from reference TRBV5-1 and TRBJ1-1): KAGVTQTPRYLIKTRGQQVTLSCSPISGHRSVSWYQQTPGQGLQFLFEYFSETQRNKGNFPGRFSGRQFSNSRSEMNVSTLELGDSALYLCASSLYRENTEAFFGQGTRLTVV.

V and J are TRBV13 and TRBJ1-1, with a possible D match to TRBD1 (5 bases). Trimming removed 4 bases from V and 4 bases from J, with 13 bases in between. Germline loops: CDR1 PRHDT, CDR2 FYEKMQ (reference sequence). The CDR3 spans 14 residues. CDR3 coding DNA: TGTGCCAGCAGCTACACAGGACCCCGCACTGAAGCTTTCTTT. Amino acid sequence: CASSYTGPRTEAFF.

This clonotype was recorded only once. This sequence joins TRBV21-1 and TRBJ1-2; the DNA was not compared with TRBD1, the D call given in the table. TRBV21-1 is a documented pseudogene. The CDR3 contains 20 residues. The chain's CDR3 is CASSIFRAKFHRDGWYGYTF. CDR3 nucleotide sequence: TGTGCCAGCAGCATTTTTCGAGCAAAATTTCACAGGGATGGGTGGTATGGCTACACCTTC.

This clonotype was counted between two and nine times. This chain uses TRBV5-6 with TRBJ2-7; 7 bases map to TRBD1. The germline V gene has CDR1 SGHDT and CDR2 YYEEEE. CDR3 length: 14 residues. V shed 9 bases, J shed 4 bases, and the junction held 13 bases outside the gene matches. CDR3 in DNA: TGTGCCACCCTTAAGGCAGGGGGTAGGTACGAGCAGTACTTC. Its translation: CATLKAGGRYEQYF. Based on the CDR3 plus reference TRBV5-6 and TRBJ2-7, the full variable domain is DAGVTQSPTHLIKTRGQQVTLRCSPKSGHDTVSWYQQALGQGPQFIFQYYEEEERQRGNFPDRFSGHQFPNYSSELNVNALLLGDSALYLCATLKAGGRYEQYFGPGTRLTVT.

This clonotype was counted a single time. This sequence joins TRBV5-1 and TRBJ2-5; 12 bases are shared with TRBD2. This CDR3 comprises 16 residues. The V and J ends lost 1 base and 4 bases, in that order; junction bases with no gene match: 5. The germline V gene has CDR1 SGHRS and CDR2 YFSETQ. CDR3 loop: CASSLLTSGGGETQYF. In DNA, the CDR3 is TGCGCCAGCAGCTTGTTGACTAGCGGGGGAGGAGAGACCCAGTACTTC.

This clonotype was counted only a few times. V and J are TRBV7-6 and TRBJ2-7; the match to TRBD2 covers 15 bases. Germline assignment: CDR1 SGHVS and CDR2 FNYEAQ. The CDR3 consists of 15 residues. The V segment lost 5 bases and the J segment 4 bases; nucleotides outside the gene matches: 3. The CDR3 nucleotides are TGTGCCAGCAGCGCCGGGACTAGCGGGGGGTACGAGCAGTACTTC. Translation: CASSAGTSGGYEQYF.

This clonotype has only a few counts. The chain links TRBV7-9 to TRBJ2-5; D might be TRBD1 (5 bases). This CDR3 has 12 amino acids. The ends were cut back, 8 bases at V and 7 bases at J, with 14 bases in the middle. Germline-derived CDR1 and CDR2 are SEHNR and FQNEAQ (reference sequence). The chain's CDR3 is CASATDKLTQYF. The CDR3 nucleotides are TGTGCCAGCGCCACGGACAAGTTGACCCAGTACTTC.

This clonotype was seen only a few times. The rearrangement links TRBV10-3 to TRBJ1-2; weak D call: TRBD1 (6 bases). Trimming removed 4 bases from V and 4 bases from J, with 13 bases in between. Germline CDR1 is ENHRY and CDR2 is SYGVKD. The CDR3 length is 14 residues. The CDR3 region is CAISVSGARYGYTF. The DNA for the CDR3 is TGTGCCATCAGTGTCTCAGGGGCGCGCTATGGCTACACCTTC.

The chain is built from TRBV2 and TRBJ2-3; tentative D call: TRBD2 (7 bases). V gave up 4 bases and J gave up 10 bases, with 12 bases separating them. Germline V gene data show CDR1 as SNHLY and CDR2 as FYNNEI. This CDR3 contains 12 residues. The CDR3 here is CASSAEGGSQYF. CDR3 in DNA: TGTGCCAGCAGTGCGGAGGGGGGGTCGCAGTATTTT.

This rearrangement joins TRBV15 to TRBJ2-1, with TRBD2 identical over 7 bases. Looked up from germline, CDR1 is LNHNV and CDR2 is YYDKDF (reference sequence). V shed 1 base, J shed 9 bases, and the junction held 6 bases outside the gene matches. The CDR3 runs to 14 residues. CDR3 sequence (DNA): TGTGCCACCAGCAGAGGCGGGGGTTTTGCTGAGCAGTTCTTC. Translating it yields CATSRGGGFAEQFF.

This clonotype was seen only a few times. This chain connects TRBV10-3 to TRBJ2-2; D perhaps matches TRBD2 (6 bases). CDR1 is ENHRY and CDR2 is SYGVKD in the germline V gene. This CDR3 region has 13 residues. The V gene lost 3 bases and the J gene lost 5 bases, with 7 bases spanning the gap. The CDR3 region has the DNA TGTGCCATCAGTGAACGGGGGACCGGGGAGCTGTTTTTT. Protein sequence: CAISERGTGELFF.

This clonotype was seen more than once but under ten times. The V and J genes are TRBV11-2 and TRBJ2-3; possibly TRBD1 or TRBD2 for D (5 bases each). CDR1 and CDR2 (germline): SGHAT, FQNNGV. The germline V and J ends were trimmed by 5 bases and 5 bases, with 11 bases remaining between them. The length of the CDR3 is 13 residues. Here the CDR3 DNA reads TGTGCCAGCAGCCCGGGGCCGAGAGATACGCAGTATTTT. Its protein product is CASSPGPRDTQYF. Supplemented by reference TRBV11-2 and TRBJ2-3, the full variable domain reads EAGVAQSPRYKIIEKRQSVAFWCNPISGHATLYWYQQILGQGPKLLIQFQNNGVVDDSQLPKDRFSAERLKGVDSTLKIQPAKLEDSAVYLCASSPGPRDTQYFGPGTRLTVL.

The rearrangement links TRBV18 to TRBJ2-3; maybe TRBD2 (5 bases). CDR1 and CDR2 from the germline V gene are KGHSH and LQKENI. Trimming left V 1 base short and J 2 bases short, with 22 bases between. The CDR3 extends over 19 amino acids. The CDR3 DNA reads as TGTGCCAGCTCACCACTTGCCCTCGCTGGCGGGTCCATCACAGATACGCAGTATTTT. Its translation is CASSPLALAGGSITDTQYF. Based on the CDR3 plus reference TRBV18 and TRBJ2-3, the full variable domain is NAGVMQNPRHLVRRRGQEARLRCSPMKGHSHVYWYRQLPEEGLKFMVYLQKENIIDESGMPKERFSAEFPKEGPSILRIQQVVRGDSAAYFCASSPLALAGGSITDTQYFGPGTRLTVL.

This clonotype was counted a few times. Here the CDR3 DNA reads TGTGCCAGCAGTCAGACAGGGAGCAATCAGCCCCAGCATTTT. Residues: CASSQTGSNQPQHF. The chain uses TRBV12-3 or TRBV12-4 and TRBJ1-5, with 7 bases lining up with TRBD1. The V and J ends lost 5 bases and 1 base, in that order; junction bases with no gene match: 2. This CDR3 is 14 amino acids long.

The rearrangement links TRBV27 to TRBJ1-5; 9 nucleotides agree with TRBD1. V lost 6 bases, J lost 6 bases, and 6 bases stayed unmatched. The CDR3 contains 14 residues. Germline values: CDR1 MNHEY, CDR2 SMNVEV (reference sequence). CDR3 sequence (DNA): TGTGCCAGCAGGCTACAGGGGGCAGGTCAGCCCCAGCATTTT. Protein sequence: CASRLQGAGQPQHF.

This clonotype was seen a handful of times. This sequence joins TRBV29-1 and TRBJ1-4, with 9 bases aligning to TRBD1. The CDR3 length is 12 residues. CDR1 SQVTM and CDR2 ANQGSEA come from the germline V gene. With V trimmed by 7 bases and J by 8 bases, 5 bases remained unmatched. The CDR3 DNA sequence: TGCAGCGCGACAGGGGGAGGCGAAAAACTGTTTTTT. Translating gives CSATGGGEKLFF.

The chain has TRBV29-1 and TRBJ2-3; the D gene is possibly TRBD2 (7 bases). Germline CDR1 reads SQVTM; CDR2 reads ANQGSEA. There are 11 residues in the CDR3. Trimming stripped 0 bases from V and 13 bases from J, with 11 bases between. The CDR3 coding sequence is TGCAGCGTTGAAGACGGGGGGCCCAAGTATTTT. Encoded protein: CSVEDGGPKYF.

V gene TRBV24-1 combines with J gene TRBJ2-6; D might be TRBD2 (5 bases). Per germline, CDR1 KGHDR and CDR2 SFDVKD. The length of the CDR3 is 14 residues. Between the trimmed V and J ends, which lost 9 bases and 4 bases, there was a span of 12 bases. CDR3 DNA: TGTGCCACCGGCGAGGGTTCCGGGGCCAACGTCCTGACTTTC. It codes for CATGEGSGANVLTF.

This clonotype was recorded at least ten times. This chain links TRBV7-9 with TRBJ2-7, with TRBD2 matching 12 bases. CDR1 is SEHNR and CDR2 is FQNEAQ in the germline V gene (reference sequence). This CDR3 is 15 amino acids long. V shed 5 bases, J shed 2 bases, and the junction held 4 bases outside the gene matches. The CDR3 protein is CASSPTSGGTYEQYF. DNA for the CDR3: TGTGCCAGCAGCCCTACTAGCGGGGGGACCTACGAGCAGTACTTC.

This clonotype was detected only a few times. The chain uses TRBV28 and TRBJ1-6; the D gene is possibly TRBD1 (6 bases). CDR3 length equals 11 residues. Germline CDR1 reads MDHEN; CDR2 reads SYDVKM. The V end was cut by 5 bases, the J end by 14 bases, with 10 bases between. CDR3 coding DNA: TGTGCCAGCAGTGACTGGGACACCCTCCACTTT. Translation gives CASSDWDTLHF.